These T cell receptor beta chains were read from a single sample in a study of cytomegalovirus exposure and HLA in healthy donors. Profiling relied on immunoSEQ multiplex PCR, and the TCRdb table lists in-frame clones only, not all of them. The sample lists about 160,000 clones; about 83% were seen once. Sequencing input: PBMCs. The origin of the receptors is a woman aged 30 to 39 in good health and CMV-seronegative. Both conserved end residues are trimmed from each CDR3. Clone size is stated in some rows and not others, as once, few, many or a class when expanded.

len,v_gene,j_gene,abundance,CDR3aa
10,TRBV5-1,TRBJ2-7,-,ASSATGSEQY
13,TRBV18,TRBJ1-5,-,ASSPSGRFNQPQH
12,TRBV10-1,TRBJ2-5,-,ASGCREVQETQY
13,TRBV7-9,TRBJ2-7,-,ASSLPGQGVYEQY
16,TRBV5-8,TRBJ2-3,-,ASSLAYTGTGNTDTQY
13,TRBV13,TRBJ1-5,once,ASSSQGPGNQPQH
13,TRBV27,TRBJ2-1,-,ASSEWDRDLNEQF
11,TRBV5-4,TRBJ2-7,-,ASSWGRGNEQY
11,TRBV10-3,TRBJ2-1,-,AISPQGPNEQF
12,TRBV15,TRBJ1-3,-,ATRRTGTGNTIY
13,TRBV7-6,TRBJ1-1,-,ASSLSQGLNTEAF
14,TRBV9,TRBJ2-2,-,ASTERPPDRAGELF
15,TRBV7-2,TRBJ2-7,-,ASSLSRLRAGNYEQY
17,TRBV19,TRBJ2-2,-,ASSISFRLSNLNTGELF
15,TRBV29-1,TRBJ1-3,once,SVEDPREPLSGNTIY
13,TRBV19,TRBJ1-2,-,ASSIGRQLAGGYT
13,TRBV7-9,TRBJ1-5,few,ASSSLGEGDQPQH
12,TRBV5-1,TRBJ1-1,once,ASSLLGPNTEAF
9,TRBV6-6,TRBJ2-2,-,ASTPTGELF
10,TRBV2,TRBJ1-1,-,ASMYEVTEAF
15,TRBV5-1,TRBJ2-2,-,ASSPGLAGWNTGELF
11,TRBV28,TRBJ2-7,-,ASSLGASGRWY
14,TRBV19,TRBJ2-2,-,ASSLLSGTGSGELF
12,TRBV9,TRBJ2-7,once,ASSVGSGNYEQY
17,TRBV28,TRBJ2-6,-,ASSSWGTPVPSGANVLT
12,TRBV6-1,TRBJ1-2,-,ASSVTGGANGYT
13,TRBV7-7,TRBJ2-5,few,ASSLEGTGSREQY
13,TRBV2,TRBJ1-2,-,ASTEGLFGNYGYT
14,TRBV28,TRBJ2-6,-,ASNFRRGSGANVLT
13,TRBV13,TRBJ1-3,few,ASSWPGESRNTIY
11,TRBV10-1,TRBJ2-1,-,ASSEWGINEQF
16,TRBV5-4,TRBJ2-5,-,ASSPSGTSGRAQETQY
11,TRBV5-1,TRBJ2-7,-,ASSMGGSYEQY
11,TRBV28,TRBJ1-1,-,ASRAGANTEAF
15,TRBV7-3,TRBJ1-1,-,ASSLRQPIKMNTEAF
12,TRBV11-3,TRBJ2-5,once,ASSQGGVQETQY
18,TRBV5-1,TRBJ2-1,-,ASSLSRYPATSAEDNEQF
16,TRBV9,TRBJ1-5,-,ASSAGDRGVDGNQPQH
9,TRBV10-3,TRBJ2-7,-,AISDGGGQY
14,TRBV18,TRBJ1-1,-,ASSADRGQSIFQAF
13,TRBV7-2,TRBJ2-3,-,ASSTAGTGGDTQY
14,TRBV27,TRBJ2-7,-,ASSLVPRTGGYEQY
12,TRBV5-1,TRBJ2-7,-,ASSRTSGGQEQY
13,TRBV5-6,TRBJ2-1,-,ASSLGTSSYNEQF
11,TRBV29-1,TRBJ1-5,-,SVGGGVNQPQH
14,TRBV2,TRBJ1-5,-,ASSRPRTGRDQPQH
14,TRBV5-5,TRBJ2-3,-,ASSLDIVTNTDTQY
11,TRBV2,TRBJ2-3,-,ASRAGSTDTQY
12,TRBV2,TRBJ1-5,-,ASSRWTANQPQH
11,TRBV2,TRBJ1-1,few,ASSLTMNTEAF